This TCR beta chain was observed in a study of shared clonotypes between healthy human individuals. Study context: Three plates each covered CD4 naive and memory; CD8 naive two, CD8 memory one.

Into CD45RA+ naive and CD45RA-negative memory subsets, the CD4+ cells were split. The CDR3 runs 15 residues. The V gene end was trimmed by 0 bases and the J gene end by 7 bases; junction bases not matched to a gene: 6. The germline V gene encodes CDR1 KGHSH and CDR2 LQKENI. Using immunoSEQ multiplex PCR, the repertoire was profiled, and TCRdb retains in-frame clones only, with some absent. The table has fewer than 1.8 million clones, about 98.5% seen once. On this clone itself: Its antigen remains unidentified.

Overall study results and limits: In general, naive subsets displayed greater estimated richness than memory subsets did. The diversity represented, both genetic and in exposure history, was limited by few donors.

The source is a man under 40 in good health. V and J are TRBV18 and TRBJ1-2; TRBD1 agrees at 9 bases. Specimen: naive CD4+ T cells sorted from blood. Subset here: CD45RA+ positively selected. The CDR3 loop reads CASSPPGQGRVGYTF. CDR3 DNA: TGTGCCAGCTCACCACCCGGACAGGGGCGTGTTGGCTACACCTTC.